Sequencing of this T cell receptor beta chain was carried out in a study of graft-versus-host responses after intestinal transplantation. In the case of this clone: Its antigen remains unidentified.

Per germline, CDR1 SGHTS and CDR2 YDEGEE. V lost 1 base and J lost 0, with 20 bases in between. The CDR3 is made up of 19 amino acids. Produced via immunoSEQ multiplex PCR; TCRdb's table is partial and in-frame only. The sample contains about 73,000 clones, 90% of which appear only once. Study outcomes and limitations: The authors found GvH clones in recipient marrow, some appearing first in ileum or blood.

The rearrangement uses TRBV5-8 and TRBJ1-5; a possible D gene is TRBD1 (6 bases). This TCR was sampled from a human donor who was the organ donor for an intestinal transplant. The source was unstimulated CD8+ T cells sorted from spleen or lymph node cells, collected before transplant. The chain's CDR3 is CASSLPWSRGGNSNQPQHF. The CDR3 DNA follows: TGTGCCAGCAGCTTGCCCTGGAGTAGGGGGGGCAATAGCAATCAGCCCCAGCATTTT.